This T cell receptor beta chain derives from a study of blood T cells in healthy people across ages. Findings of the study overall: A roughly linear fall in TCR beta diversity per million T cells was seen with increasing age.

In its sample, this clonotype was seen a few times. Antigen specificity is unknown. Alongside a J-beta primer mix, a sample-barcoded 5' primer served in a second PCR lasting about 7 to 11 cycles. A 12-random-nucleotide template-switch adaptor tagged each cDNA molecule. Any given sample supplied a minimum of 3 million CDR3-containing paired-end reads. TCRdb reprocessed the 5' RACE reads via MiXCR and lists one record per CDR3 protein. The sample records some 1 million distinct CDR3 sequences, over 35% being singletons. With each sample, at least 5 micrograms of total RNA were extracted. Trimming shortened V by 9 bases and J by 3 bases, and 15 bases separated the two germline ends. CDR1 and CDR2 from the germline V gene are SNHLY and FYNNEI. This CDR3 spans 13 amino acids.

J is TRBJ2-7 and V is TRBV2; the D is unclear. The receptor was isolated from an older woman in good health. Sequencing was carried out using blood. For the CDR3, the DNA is TGTGCCAGAGGCGGAGAAGGACGCTACGAGCAGTACTTC. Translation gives CARGGEGRYEQYF.